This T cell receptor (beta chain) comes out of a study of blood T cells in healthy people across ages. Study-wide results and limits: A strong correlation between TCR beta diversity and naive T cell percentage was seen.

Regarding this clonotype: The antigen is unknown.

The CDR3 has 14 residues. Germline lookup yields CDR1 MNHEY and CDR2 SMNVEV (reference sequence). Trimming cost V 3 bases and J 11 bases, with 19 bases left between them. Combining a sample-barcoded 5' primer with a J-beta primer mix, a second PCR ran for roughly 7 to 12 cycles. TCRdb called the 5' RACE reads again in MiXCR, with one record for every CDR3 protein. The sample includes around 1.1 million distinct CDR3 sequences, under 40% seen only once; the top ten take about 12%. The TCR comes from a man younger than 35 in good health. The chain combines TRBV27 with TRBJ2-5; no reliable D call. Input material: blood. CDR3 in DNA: TGTGCCAGCAGTTTTCCGGGTCCCGTCTACGGGCAGTACTTC. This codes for CASSFPGPVYGQYF.